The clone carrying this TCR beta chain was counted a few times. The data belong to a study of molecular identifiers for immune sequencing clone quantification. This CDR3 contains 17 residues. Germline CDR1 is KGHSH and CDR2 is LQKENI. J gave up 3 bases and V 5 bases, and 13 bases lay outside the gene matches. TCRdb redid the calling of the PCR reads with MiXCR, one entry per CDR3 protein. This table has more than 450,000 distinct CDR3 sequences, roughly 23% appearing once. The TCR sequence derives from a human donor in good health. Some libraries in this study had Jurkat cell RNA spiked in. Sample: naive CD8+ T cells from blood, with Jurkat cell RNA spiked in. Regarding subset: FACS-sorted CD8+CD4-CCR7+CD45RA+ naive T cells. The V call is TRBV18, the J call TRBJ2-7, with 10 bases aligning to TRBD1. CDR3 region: CASSKGTGVSSLYEQYF. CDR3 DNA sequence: TGTGCCAGCTCAAAGGGGACAGGGGTCTCATCCCTCTACGAGCAGTACTTC. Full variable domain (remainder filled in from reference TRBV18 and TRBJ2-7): NAGVMQNPRHLVRRRGQEARLRCSPMKGHSHVYWYRQLPEEGLKFMVYLQKENIIDESGMPKERFSAEFPKEGPSILRIQQVVRGDSAAYFCASSKGTGVSSLYEQYFGPGTRLTVT.